This T cell receptor (beta chain) was observed in a study of blood T cells in healthy people across ages (dated by TCRdb to 2013 to 2016). Describing the broader study: In model experiments, roughly one uniquely barcoded TCR beta cDNA molecule per two T cells was captured by template switching. Four age groups were formed from the donors: young (average around 15 years), middle-aged (approximately 40), aged (62) and long-lived (around 82). Donors of different ages were randomly distributed across sequencing lanes to avoid experimental bias. To track age-related changes in TCR beta repertoire diversity, the study relied on deep sequencing normalized with unique cDNA molecular identifiers. Two additional independent replicas of 1 million unique cDNA reads from the same blood draw were analyzed for two donors (one aged 18 to 29 and one aged 80 or older). Overall study outcomes, separate from this receptor: The CMV infection status of donors was not known, potentially confounding age-related changes in expanded clonotypes. Because profiling used bulk unsorted PBMCs, naive and antigen-experienced compartments could not be compared conclusively. Compared with the aged group, the long-lived group had more naive CD4+ T cells, fewer expanded clones and increased TCR diversity, suggesting age selection. As age increased, observed TCR beta diversity per million T cells dropped in a roughly linear way, and a significant reduction was already evident by age 40. There was a strong correlation between observed TCR beta diversity and the percentage of naive T cells measured by flow cytometry. Estimates of total diversity from one million sequenced T cells were regarded as lower bounds and underestimates.

The CDR3 measures 18 amino acids from cysteine to phenylalanine. The only DNA kept is the CDR3, 54 bases in frame from the first base. From the germline V gene, CDR1 is SGHTA and CDR2 is FQGNSA. Libraries came from 5' RACE. Sequencing was performed on an Illumina HiSeq 2500. A second about 7 to 11 cycle PCR used a sample-barcoded 5' primer and a J-beta primer mix. Each TCR beta cDNA molecule received a unique molecular identifier from a template-switch 5' adaptor carrying 12 random nucleotides. Each sample yielded at least 3 million CDR3-containing paired-end reads. All of the RNA was converted into first-strand cDNA using the Mint cDNA synthesis kit, with a TRBC-specific oligonucleotide serving as the primer. After uracil-DNA glycosylase treatment, a first 18-cycle PCR used universal primers M1SS and BC2_uni_R on all cDNA. As for how the authors treated the data: Normalization of each sample was performed by random selection of 1 million high-quality reads, each carrying a distinct molecular identifier. Instead of being binned into consensus sequences, reads with shared molecular identifiers were discarded. MiTCR, set to a Q25 quality threshold and the strictest error-elimination algorithm, was used for CDR3 identification, clonotype clustering and error correction. A nonparametric unseen species model with Euler transformation was used to estimate a lower bound on total TCR beta diversity. The public reads were run again by TCRdb, first through fastp at Q25 and then through MiXCR, and only productive beta chains were kept. Records with the same CDR3 protein are collapsed into one entry carrying the most frequent genes and DNA. The V and J calls here are based on TCRdb, not the publication. In this sample the table shows 650,000 to 900,000 distinct CDR3 sequences, approximately 59% of which occur a single time. The ten largest account for about a quarter of the sample.

Donors were roughly 40 systemically healthy Caucasian individuals from Russia aged 6 to 90 years. Around 10 milliliters of peripheral blood were collected from each donor into EDTA-treated Vacutainer tubes. Ficoll-Paque density-gradient centrifugation was used to isolate PBMCs, with at least 6 million per sample. Trizol reagent was used to extract total RNA from PBMCs, with at least 5.5 micrograms per sample. Naive CD45RAhigh/CD27high T cell percentages were measured by flow cytometry on a PBMC aliquot from every donor. A note on this clonotype: Its target antigen remains unknown. No much larger clone exists at a distance of one base, and base qualities are not known.

The receptor comes from a man aged 25-40 years in good health. Sequences were obtained from blood. The chain joins TRBV7-2 to TRBJ2-1; the D gene is unclear. The tail of the sequence fits TRBJ2-7 better, so the J call may be wrong. In nucleotide form, the sequence is TGTGCCAGCAGCTTAGAGGGTATTGGCAAGGGATTGTACAATGAGCAGTACTTC. It encodes CASSLEGIGKGLYNEQYF.